The 27 T cell receptor beta chains reported below all come from one sample, sequenced in a study of blood T cell repertoires in COVID-19. Generated by immunoSEQ multiplex PCR, the TCRdb table keeps only in-frame clones and is missing some. The data show approximately 380,000 clones, approximately 81% seen once. The sequenced sample was peripheral blood. Every receptor here comes from a woman aged 18 to 35 with acute or convalescent COVID-19.

The chain joins TRBV12-3 or TRBV12-4 to TRBJ2-7; weak D call: TRBD2 (6 bases). This CDR3 comprises 13 residues. V shed 6 bases and J shed 4 bases, with 13 bases lying between them. CDR3 loop: CASSPPGVYEQYF. The CDR3 region has the DNA TGTGCCAGCAGCCCCCCGGGGGTGTACGAGCAGTACTTC.

In the case of this clone: The sample contains more than one DNA sequence encoding this CDR3. The chain links TRBV2 to TRBJ1-5, with D possibly TRBD1 on 6 matching bases. The CDR3 length is 14 residues. V lost 3 bases to trimming and J lost 3 bases, with 9 bases between them. Germline CDR1 reads SNHLY; CDR2 reads FYNNEI. The DNA of the CDR3 is TGTGCCAGCAGTGACGGACAGACCAATCAGCCCCAGCATTTT. The encoded protein is CASSDGQTNQPQHF. The variable domain in full, with the rest retrieved from reference TRBV2 and TRBJ1-5, is EPEVTQTPSHQVTQMGQEVILRCVPISNHLYFYWYRQILGQKVEFLVSFYNNEISEKSEIFDDQFSVERPDGSNFTLKIRSTKLEDSAMYFCASSDGQTNQPQHFGDGTRLSIL.

This clone was counted once. In DNA form, the CDR3 reads TGTGCCAGCAGTCCCTCTCCGGGCACCATATATTTT. It specifies CASSPSPGTIYF. The chain uses TRBV28 and TRBJ1-3; D uncertain. Trimming removed 5 bases from V and 9 bases from J, with 11 bases in between. Germline CDR1 MDHEN, CDR2 SYDVKM. This CDR3 is 12 amino acids long.

This chain links TRBV5-1 with TRBJ2-2, with TRBD2 matching 13 bases. The trim removed 3 bases at V and 4 bases at J, leaving 9 bases unmatched. Germline V gene data show CDR1 as SGHRS and CDR2 as YFSETQ. This CDR3 spans 18 amino acids. CDR3 region: CASSSLAGGPGGTGELFF. In DNA form, the CDR3 reads TGCGCCAGCAGCTCACTAGCGGGAGGGCCCGGTGGCACCGGGGAGCTGTTTTTT.

DNA of the CDR3: TGTGCCAGCAGCATGCCCCGGTATGAGCAGTTCTTC. Protein product: CASSMPRYEQFF. The genes are TRBV7-9 and TRBJ2-1; D is uncertain. CDR3 size: 12 residues. Germline V gene lookup returns CDR1 SEHNR and CDR2 FQNEAQ (reference sequence). V lost 5 bases and J 8 bases, leaving 10 bases between the germline ends. Variable domain in full (rest from reference TRBV7-9 and TRBJ2-1): DTGVSQNPRHKITKRGQNVTFRCDPISEHNRLYWYRQTLGQGPEFLTYFQNEAQLEKSRLLSDRFSAERPKGSFSTLEIQRTEQGDSAMYLCASSMPRYEQFFGPGTRLTVL.

About this clone: The sample carries other DNA sequences with the same CDR3. V and J are TRBV19 and TRBJ2-3; D not certain. With 1 base removed from V and 1 base from J, the gap between germline ends came to 3 bases. The CDR3 runs to 13 residues. Germline V gives CDR1 LNHDA, CDR2 SQIVND (reference sequence). Written as DNA, the CDR3 is TGTGCCAGTAGTATAGCGGGCACAGATACGCAGTATTTT. It encodes CASSIAGTDTQYF.

The chain couples TRBV6-5 to TRBJ1-6; 7 nucleotides align to TRBD1. Germline trimming cut 7 bases from V and 7 bases from J; bases unmatched to any gene: 10. CDR1 is MNHEY, CDR2 SVGAGI, per germline. CDR3 size: 15 residues. The DNA of the CDR3 is TGTGCCAGCACGGGACGGGAGGGGGCGAATTCACCCCTCCACTTT. It specifies CASTGREGANSPLHF.

The rearrangement joins TRBV20-1 to TRBJ1-1; TRBD1 is a possible D gene (5 bases). CDR1 and CDR2 from the germline V gene are DFQATT and SNEGSKA (reference sequence). CDR3 length equals 15 residues. V lost 3 bases and J 4 bases, leaving 18 bases between the germline ends. Here the CDR3 reads CSASNGGGTTTEAFF. The CDR3 nucleotides are TGCAGTGCTAGTAATGGTGGAGGGACGACCACTGAAGCTTTCTTT.

This clone has a single count. The chain links TRBV2 to TRBJ1-3; the D gene is possibly TRBD1 (5 bases). Trimming shortened V by 6 bases and J by 2 bases, and 14 bases separated the two germline ends. Germline CDR1 is SNHLY and CDR2 is FYNNEI. The CDR3 is 15 amino acids. CDR3 region: CASSHNMGPGNTIYF. The CDR3 coding sequence is TGTGCCAGCAGCCATAACATGGGGCCTGGAAACACCATATATTTT.

With respect to this clone: The same CDR3 also results from other DNA sequences found in this sample. This chain connects TRBV5-1 to TRBJ1-2; D is undetermined. V dropped 0 bases and J dropped 0 bases, with 6 bases sitting between them. This CDR3 region has 14 residues. The germline gives CDR1 SGHRS, CDR2 YFSETQ. The CDR3 coding sequence is TGCGCCAGCAGCTTGGACAGTTCTAACTATGGCTACACCTTC. Translating gives CASSLDSSNYGYTF.

The chain combines TRBV6-6 with TRBJ2-1; tentatively, D is TRBD1 (5 bases). Per germline, CDR1 MNHNY and CDR2 SVGAGI (reference sequence). The CDR3 covers 12 residues. The V gene lost 4 bases and the J gene lost 6 bases, with 7 bases spanning the gap. CDR3 amino acids: CASSSGFNEQFF. The CDR3 DNA reads as TGTGCCAGCAGTTCAGGGTTCAATGAGCAGTTCTTC.

V and J are TRBV18 and TRBJ2-1, with TRBD2 matching 9 bases. Germline lookup yields CDR1 KGHSH and CDR2 LQKENI. The trim removed 2 bases at V and 0 bases at J, leaving 2 bases unmatched. There are 16 residues in the CDR3. The CDR3 loop is CASSPSGGLSYNEQFF. The CDR3 DNA follows: TGTGCCAGCTCACCAAGCGGGGGGCTCTCCTACAATGAGCAGTTCTTC.

In this sample, this clone turned up a few times. This rearrangement joins TRBV5-6 to TRBJ2-2; TRBD2 matches at 11 bases. V was clipped by 3 bases and J by 3 bases; unmatched bases: 7. This CDR3 has 17 amino acids. Germline V gives CDR1 SGHDT, CDR2 YYEEEE. In nucleotides, the CDR3 is TGTGCCAGCAGCTCCAGGATAGCGGGAGGGGACACCGGGGAGCTGTTTTTT. Translating it yields CASSSRIAGGDTGELFF.

The V gene is TRBV11-2, the J gene TRBJ2-7, with a weak D call TRBD1 (6 bases). Germline CDR1 SGHAT, CDR2 FQNNGV. The CDR3 spans 12 residues. V shed 3 bases and J shed 5 bases, with 8 bases lying between them. The CDR3 here is CASSFTGNEQYF. The CDR3 DNA is TGTGCCAGCAGCTTTACAGGGAACGAGCAGTACTTC.

This clone was seen just once. The chain combines TRBV19 with TRBJ2-6; possible D gene TRBD1, 6 bases. This CDR3 spans 19 amino acids. V lost 3 bases, J lost 3 bases, and 21 bases lay in between. Germline CDR1 is LNHDA and CDR2 is SQIVND (reference sequence). Here the CDR3 reads CASSIVMDSTGFGANVLTF. The DNA for the CDR3 is TGTGCCAGTAGTATCGTAATGGACAGCACTGGGTTTGGGGCCAACGTCCTGACTTTC.

This chain connects TRBV3-1 (or the pseudogene TRBV3-2) to TRBJ2-2; 11 nucleotides agree with TRBD2. The CDR3 is 19 residues long. V lost 1 base to trimming and J lost 3 bases; unmatched junction nucleotides: 10. Looked up from germline, CDR1 is LGHDT and CDR2 is YNNKEL (reference sequence). The CDR3 DNA reads TGTGCCAGCAGCCAAGTGGGACTAGCGGTCGATAGGGACACCGGGGAGCTGTTTTTT. This encodes CASSQVGLAVDRDTGELFF.

The rearrangement uses TRBV29-1 and TRBJ2-7; D is undetermined. Germline V lookup: CDR1 SQVTM, CDR2 ANQGSEA. Deletions cut 4 bases from V and 6 bases from J, with 10 bases between. The CDR3 is made up of 11 amino acids. This CDR3 reads CSVVSGTEQYF. Written as DNA, the CDR3 is TGCAGCGTTGTTAGTGGTACCGAGCAGTACTTC.

The genes are TRBV10-1 and TRBJ1-2; D is possibly TRBD1 (6 bases). With 8 bases removed from V and 4 bases from J, the gap between germline ends came to 14 bases. CDR3 length: 13 residues. CDR1 WNHNN and CDR2 SYGVQD come from the germline V gene (reference sequence). CDR3 region: CASPGHPSYGYTF. DNA for the CDR3: TGCGCCAGCCCGGGACATCCAAGCTATGGCTACACCTTC.

The chain uses TRBV2 and TRBJ2-4, with a weak D call TRBD1 (6 bases). Trimming cost V 7 bases and J 1 base, with 11 bases left between them. CDR3 length: 14 amino acids. Germline V gene sequence: CDR1 SNHLY, CDR2 FYNNEI. CDR3 DNA sequence: TGTGCCAGCAACCTAGGACAGGCCAAAAACATTCAGTACTTC. Its translation: CASNLGQAKNIQYF.

This chain uses TRBV3-1 (or the pseudogene TRBV3-2) with TRBJ2-1; the match to TRBD1 covers 8 bases. This CDR3 is built from 16 residues. The V gene's germline CDR1 is LGHDT and CDR2 YNNKEL (reference sequence). The ends lost 1 base at V and 8 bases at J; junction bases unmatched: 10. The CDR3 coding sequence is TGTGCCAGCAGCCAAGTGTTGGACAGGGTGAGCGATGAGCAGTTCTTC. Its translation is CASSQVLDRVSDEQFF.

This clone was seen once. The gene calls are TRBV10-2 and TRBJ1-2; D might be TRBD1 (6 bases). CDR1 and CDR2 from the germline V gene are WSHSY and SAAADI. Trimming stripped 4 bases from V and 0 bases from J, with 12 bases between. The CDR3 contains 15 residues. This chain's CDR3 is CASSAYRASNYGYTF. CDR3 DNA: TGCGCCAGCAGTGCATACAGGGCTTCTAACTATGGCTACACCTTC.

The gene calls are TRBV24-1 and TRBJ2-7, with D possibly matching TRBD1 (6 bases). V was shortened by 3 bases and J by 5 bases, with 13 bases between the two germline ends. Per the germline V gene, CDR1 is KGHDR and CDR2 is SFDVKD. The CDR3 runs to 14 residues. The CDR3 reads CATSDNRDIDEQYF. The CDR3 bases are TGTGCCACCAGTGATAACCGGGACATCGACGAGCAGTACTTC.

The rearrangement links TRBV4-1 to TRBJ1-2; 11 bases line up with TRBD1. The V segment lost 0 bases and the J segment 5 bases; nucleotides outside the gene matches: 5. The CDR3 is made up of 16 amino acids. CDR1 MGHRA and CDR2 YSYEKL come from the germline V gene. In nucleotides, the CDR3 is TGCGCCAGCAGCCAAGATGGGACAGGGGGTAGGTATGGCTACACCTTC. This gives the protein CASSQDGTGGRYGYTF.

The CDR3 loop reads CASKGTGKGTGELFF. CDR3 sequence (DNA): TGTGCCAGTAAGGGGACAGGGAAAGGAACCGGGGAGCTGTTTTTT. The chain is built from TRBV19 and TRBJ2-2; 9 bases fit TRBD1. The germline gives CDR1 LNHDA, CDR2 SQIVND (reference sequence). The CDR3 is made up of 15 amino acids. After removal of 7 bases from V and 5 bases from J, the junction contained 8 bases not matched to a gene.

The chain couples TRBV4-1 to TRBJ1-5; unclear D gene. The CDR3 is made up of 15 amino acids. Trimming stripped 1 base from V and 4 bases from J, with 11 bases between. Germline CDR1 reads MGHRA; CDR2 reads YSYEKL. CDR3 amino acids: CASSQGAGQNQPQHF. In DNA, the CDR3 is TGCGCCAGCAGCCAAGGTGCAGGCCAAAATCAGCCCCAGCATTTT.

The chain couples TRBV24-1 to TRBJ1-2; 10 bases agree with TRBD1. Germline CDR1 is KGHDR and CDR2 is SFDVKD. V shed 8 bases and J 8 bases; nucleotides not matched to a gene: 4. CDR3 length: 12 amino acids. The CDR3 DNA is TGTGCCACCAACGGACAGGGGGACGGCTACACCTTC. This translates into CATNGQGDGYTF.

The CDR3 reads CASSYRTDNEQYF. The CDR3 nucleotides read TGTGCCAGCAGTTACCGGACAGACAACGAGCAGTACTTC. J is TRBJ2-7 and V is TRBV6-2 or TRBV6-3; D may be TRBD1 (6 bases). V shed 2 bases and J shed 5 bases, with 10 bases lying between them. This CDR3 is 13 amino acids long. Germline V gene data show CDR1 as MNHEY and CDR2 as SVGEGT.